The 5 T cell receptor beta chains listed next were all sequenced from one sample in a study of T cell responses to AZD1222 COVID-19 vaccine. Here immunoSEQ multiplex PCR was the method, and the copy in TCRdb shows in-frame clones only, minus some. The data show 100,000 or so clones, roughly nine tenths seen once. Sequencing used peripheral blood, obtained on day 0 of AZD1222 vaccination. These receptor sequences come from an adult in good health.

J is TRBJ2-5 and V is TRBV6-5; D may be TRBD1 (5 bases). The CDR3 extends over 14 amino acids. Germline V CDR1 and CDR2: MNHEY, SVGAGI. The V end was cut by 7 bases, the J end by 5 bases, with 17 bases between. The CDR3 nucleotides are TGTGCCAGCACCCCACCTGGGGCCGACGAGACCCAGTACTTC. Protein: CASTPPGADETQYF.

V and J are TRBV19 and TRBJ1-2; maybe TRBD1 (6 bases). V shed 9 bases and J shed 4 bases, with 9 bases lying between them. In germline, CDR1 is LNHDA, CDR2 SQIVND (reference sequence). The CDR3 loop spans 11 amino acids. The CDR3 protein is CASGTTYGYTF. CDR3 nucleotides: TGTGCCAGCGGGACAACCTATGGCTACACCTTC.

This sequence joins TRBV7-2 and TRBJ1-2; D perhaps matches TRBD1 (5 bases). This CDR3 spans 14 amino acids. CDR1 and CDR2 from the germline V gene are SGHTA and FQGNSA. V gave up 2 bases and J gave up 3 bases, with 10 bases separating them. The CDR3 DNA sequence: TGTGCCAGCAGCTTACAGGGATTTGACTATGGCTACACCTTC. It yields the protein CASSLQGFDYGYTF.

This clone was seen once. This sequence joins TRBV20-1 and TRBJ1-6, with D tentatively TRBD1 (5 bases). The germline gives CDR1 DFQATT, CDR2 SNEGSKA (reference sequence). V was shortened by 3 bases and J by 14 bases, with 14 bases between the two germline ends. The CDR3 is 12 amino acids. The chain's CDR3 is CSASRSGTSLHF. The CDR3 DNA reads as TGCAGTGCTAGTCGTTCCGGGACTTCCCTCCACTTT.

This clone was recorded only once. The CDR3 reads CASIRTGGAGNEKLFF. In nucleotides, the CDR3 is TGTGCCAGTATTCGGACAGGGGGCGCCGGGAATGAAAAACTGTTTTTT. The chain has TRBV19 and TRBJ1-4, with 11 bases matching TRBD1. Germline CDR1 reads LNHDA; CDR2 reads SQIVND (reference sequence). CDR3 length equals 16 residues. V lost 7 bases to trimming and J lost 5 bases; unmatched junction nucleotides: 9. The full variable domain, its missing parts supplied by reference TRBV19 and TRBJ1-4, is DGGITQSPKYLFRKEGQNVTLSCEQNLNHDAMYWYRQDPGQGLRLIYYSQIVNDFQKGDIAEGYSVSREKKESFPLTVTSAQKNPTAFYLCASIRTGGAGNEKLFFGSGTQLSVL.